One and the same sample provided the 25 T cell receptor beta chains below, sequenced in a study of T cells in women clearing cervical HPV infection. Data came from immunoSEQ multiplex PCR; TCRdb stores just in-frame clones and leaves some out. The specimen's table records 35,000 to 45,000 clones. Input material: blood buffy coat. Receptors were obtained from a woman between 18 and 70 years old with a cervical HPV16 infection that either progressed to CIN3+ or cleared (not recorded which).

Incomplete CDR3 DNA: TGCAGTGCTTCAGGACAGAACTATGGC. This codes for CSASGQNYG. The full-length CDR3 reads as CSASGQNYGYTF. J is TRBJ1-2 and V is TRBV20-1; TRBD1 is a possible D gene (6 bases). The read is 3 residues too short to cover the CDR3 end, so that end is filled in from the germline J gene. Germline V gene sequence: CDR1 DFQATT, CDR2 SNEGSKA (reference sequence). V lost 5 bases to trimming and J lost 2 bases, with 9 bases between them. The CDR3 runs 12 residues.

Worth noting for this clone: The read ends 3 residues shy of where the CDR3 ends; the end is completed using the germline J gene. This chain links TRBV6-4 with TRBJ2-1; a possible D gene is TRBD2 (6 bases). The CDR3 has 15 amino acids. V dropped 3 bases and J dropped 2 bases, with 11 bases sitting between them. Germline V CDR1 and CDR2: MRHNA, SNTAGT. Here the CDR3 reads CASSDIADTYNEQFF. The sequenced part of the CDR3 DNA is TGTGCCAGCAGTGATATAGCGGATACCTACAATGAG.

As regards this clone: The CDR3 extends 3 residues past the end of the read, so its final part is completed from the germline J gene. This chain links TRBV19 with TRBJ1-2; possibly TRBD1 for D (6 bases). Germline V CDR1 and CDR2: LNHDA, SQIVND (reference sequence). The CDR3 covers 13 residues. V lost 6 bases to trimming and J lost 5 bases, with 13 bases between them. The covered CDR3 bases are TGTGCCAGTAGCCGAGGACAGACGTATGGC. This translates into CASSRGQTYG. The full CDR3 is CASSRGQTYGYTF.

CDR3: CASGLVLGQTAYYEQYF. CDR3 bases read: TGTGCTAGTGGTTTGGTACTGGGACAGACGGCTTATTACGAG. This sequence joins TRBV12-5 and TRBJ2-7, with 7 bases lining up with TRBD1. The read halts 3 residues ahead of the CDR3 end, with the missing end drawn from the germline J gene. V was clipped by 0 bases and J by 4 bases; unmatched bases: 12. This CDR3 is 17 amino acids long. CDR1 and CDR2 (germline): LGHNT, FRNRAP.

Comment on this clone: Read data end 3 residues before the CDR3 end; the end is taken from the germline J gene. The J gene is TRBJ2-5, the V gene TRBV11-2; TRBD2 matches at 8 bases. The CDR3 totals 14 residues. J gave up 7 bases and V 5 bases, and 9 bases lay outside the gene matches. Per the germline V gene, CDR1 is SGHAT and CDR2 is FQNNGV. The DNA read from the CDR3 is TGTGCCAGCAGCCGACCGGGGACTAGGGGGACC. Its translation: CASSRPGTRGT. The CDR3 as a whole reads CASSRPGTRGTQYF. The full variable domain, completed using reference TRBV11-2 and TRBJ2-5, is EAGVAQSPRYKIIEKRQSVAFWCNPISGHATLYWYQQILGQGPKLLIQFQNNGVVDDSQLPKDRFSAERLKGVDSTLKIQPAKLEDSAVYLCASSRPGTRGTQYFGPGTRLLVL.

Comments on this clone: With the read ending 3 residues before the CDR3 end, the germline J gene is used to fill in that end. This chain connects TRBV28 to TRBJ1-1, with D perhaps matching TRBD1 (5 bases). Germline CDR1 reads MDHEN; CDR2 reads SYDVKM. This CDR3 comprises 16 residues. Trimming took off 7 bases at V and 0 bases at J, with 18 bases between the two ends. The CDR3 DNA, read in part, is TGTGCCAGCACCCTCCGGGGGACCCTCATGAACACTGAA. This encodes CASTLRGTLMNTE. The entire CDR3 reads CASTLRGTLMNTEAFF.

The covered CDR3 bases are TGTGCCAGCTCACCAGCCCACAGGGGTGGG. Translated, it gives CASSPAHRGG. The CDR3 in full is CASSPAHRGGYTF. This chain links TRBV18 with TRBJ1-2, with TRBD1 matching over 7 bases. The read halts 3 residues ahead of the CDR3 end, with the missing end drawn from the germline J gene. Germline V gene lookup returns CDR1 KGHSH and CDR2 LQKENI. This CDR3 spans 13 amino acids.

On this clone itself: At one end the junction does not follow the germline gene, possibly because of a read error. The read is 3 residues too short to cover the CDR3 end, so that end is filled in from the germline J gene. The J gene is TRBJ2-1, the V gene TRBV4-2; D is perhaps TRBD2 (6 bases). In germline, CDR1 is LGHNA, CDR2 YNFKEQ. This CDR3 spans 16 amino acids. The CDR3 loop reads CASSQSPGLLGYEQFF. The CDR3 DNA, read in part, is TGCGCCAGCAGCCAATCTCCGGGACTTCTTGGCTATGAG.

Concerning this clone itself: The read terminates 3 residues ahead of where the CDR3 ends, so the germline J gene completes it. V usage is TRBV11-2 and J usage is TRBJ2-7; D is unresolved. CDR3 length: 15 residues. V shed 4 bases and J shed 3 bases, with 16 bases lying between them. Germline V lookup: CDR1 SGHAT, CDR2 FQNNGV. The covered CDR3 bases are TGTGCCAGCAGCTCGCTCCGGCAGGCGAACTACGAG. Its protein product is CASSSLRQANYE. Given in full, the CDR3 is CASSSLRQANYEQYF.

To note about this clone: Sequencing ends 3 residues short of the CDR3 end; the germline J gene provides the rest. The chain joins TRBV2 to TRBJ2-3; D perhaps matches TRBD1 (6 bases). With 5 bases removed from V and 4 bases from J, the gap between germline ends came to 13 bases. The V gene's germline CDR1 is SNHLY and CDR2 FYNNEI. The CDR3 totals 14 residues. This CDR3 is CASSWAGVADTQYF. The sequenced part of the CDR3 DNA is TGTGCCAGCAGTTGGGCAGGGGTTGCAGATACG.

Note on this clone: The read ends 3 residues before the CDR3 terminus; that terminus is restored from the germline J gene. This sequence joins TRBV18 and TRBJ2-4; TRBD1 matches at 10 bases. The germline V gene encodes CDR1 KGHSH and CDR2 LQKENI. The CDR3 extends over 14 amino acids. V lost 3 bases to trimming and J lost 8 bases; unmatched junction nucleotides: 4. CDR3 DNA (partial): TGTGCCAGCTCACCTGGGACAGGGGCGGACATT. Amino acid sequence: CASSPGTGADI. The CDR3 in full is CASSPGTGADIQYF.

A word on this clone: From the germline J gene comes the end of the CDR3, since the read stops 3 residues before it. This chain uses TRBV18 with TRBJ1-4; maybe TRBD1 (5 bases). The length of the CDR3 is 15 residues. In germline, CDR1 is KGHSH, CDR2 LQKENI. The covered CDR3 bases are TGTGCCAGCTCACCAGGTCCTCGGCAGGGAGGGAAA. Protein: CASSPGPRQGGK. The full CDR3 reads CASSPGPRQGGKLFF.

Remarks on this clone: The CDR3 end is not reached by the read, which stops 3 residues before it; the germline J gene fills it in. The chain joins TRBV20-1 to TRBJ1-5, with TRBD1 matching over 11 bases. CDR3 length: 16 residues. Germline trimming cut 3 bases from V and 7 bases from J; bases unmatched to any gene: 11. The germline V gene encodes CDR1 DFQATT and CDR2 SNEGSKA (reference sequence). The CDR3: CSASRTGGASRQPQHF. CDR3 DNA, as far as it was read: TGCAGTGCTAGCAGGACAGGGGGCGCTTCACGGCAGCCC.

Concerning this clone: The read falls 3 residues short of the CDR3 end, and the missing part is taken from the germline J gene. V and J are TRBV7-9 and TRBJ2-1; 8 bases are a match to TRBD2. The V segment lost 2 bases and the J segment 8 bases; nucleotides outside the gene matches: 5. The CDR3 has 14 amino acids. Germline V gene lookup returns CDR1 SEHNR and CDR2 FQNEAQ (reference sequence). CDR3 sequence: CASSLTSGDDEQFF. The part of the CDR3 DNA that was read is TGTGCCAGCAGCTTAACTAGCGGAGACGATGAG.

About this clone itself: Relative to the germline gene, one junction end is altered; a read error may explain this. The CDR3 protein is CASSLTRDRAGSPLHF. The CDR3 bases that were read are TGTGCCAGCAGCCTAACTCGGGACAGGGCTGGCTCACCC. The chain is built from TRBV7-3 and TRBJ1-6; 9 nucleotides line up with TRBD1. From the germline J gene comes the end of the CDR3, since the read stops 3 residues before it. Germline values: CDR1 SGHTA, CDR2 FQGTGA. This CDR3 is built from 16 residues.

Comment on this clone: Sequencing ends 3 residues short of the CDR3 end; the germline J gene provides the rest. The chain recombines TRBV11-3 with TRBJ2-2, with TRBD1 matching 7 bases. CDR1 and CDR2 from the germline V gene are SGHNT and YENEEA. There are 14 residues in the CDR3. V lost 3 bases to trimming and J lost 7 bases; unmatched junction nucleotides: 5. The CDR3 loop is CASSLNRGSGELFF. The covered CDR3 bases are TGTGCCAGCAGCTTGAACAGGGGTAGCGGGGAG. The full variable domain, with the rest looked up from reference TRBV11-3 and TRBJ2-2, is EAGVVQSPRYKIIEKKQPVAFWCNPISGHNTLYWYLQNLGQGPELLIRYENEEAVDDSQLPKDRFSAERLKGVDSTLKIQPAELGDSAVYLCASSLNRGSGELFFGEGSRLTVL.

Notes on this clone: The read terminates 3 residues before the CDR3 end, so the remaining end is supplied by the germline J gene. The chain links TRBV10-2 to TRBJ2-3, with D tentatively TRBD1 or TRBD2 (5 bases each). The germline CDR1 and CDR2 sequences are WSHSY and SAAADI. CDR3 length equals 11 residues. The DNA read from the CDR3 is TGCGCCAGCAGTGAAGGGGAGACG. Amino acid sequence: CASSEGET. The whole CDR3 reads CASSEGETQYF.

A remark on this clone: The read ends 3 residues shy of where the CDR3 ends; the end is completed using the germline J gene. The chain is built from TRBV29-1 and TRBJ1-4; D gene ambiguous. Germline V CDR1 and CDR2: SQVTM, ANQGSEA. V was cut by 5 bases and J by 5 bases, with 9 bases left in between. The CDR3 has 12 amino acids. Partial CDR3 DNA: TGCAGCGTTCAGGAAACAAATGAAAAA. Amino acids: CSVQETNEK. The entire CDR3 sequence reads CSVQETNEKLFF.

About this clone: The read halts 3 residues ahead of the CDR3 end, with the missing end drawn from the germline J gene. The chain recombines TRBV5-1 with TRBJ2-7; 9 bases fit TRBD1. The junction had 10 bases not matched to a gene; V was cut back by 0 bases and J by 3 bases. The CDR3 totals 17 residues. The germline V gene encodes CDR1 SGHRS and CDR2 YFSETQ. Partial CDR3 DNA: TGCGCCAGCAGCTTGGGGACCCGGGACAGGGTGTTCTACGAG. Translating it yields CASSLGTRDRVFYE. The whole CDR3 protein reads CASSLGTRDRVFYEQYF.

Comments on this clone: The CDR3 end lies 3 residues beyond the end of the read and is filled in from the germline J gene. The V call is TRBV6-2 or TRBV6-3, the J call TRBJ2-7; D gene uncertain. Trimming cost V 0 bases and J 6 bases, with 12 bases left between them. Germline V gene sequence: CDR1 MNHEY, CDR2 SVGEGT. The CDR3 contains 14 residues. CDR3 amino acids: CASSYSSYPREQYF. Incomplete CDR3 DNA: TGTGCCAGCAGTTACTCGAGCTACCCGCGCGAG.

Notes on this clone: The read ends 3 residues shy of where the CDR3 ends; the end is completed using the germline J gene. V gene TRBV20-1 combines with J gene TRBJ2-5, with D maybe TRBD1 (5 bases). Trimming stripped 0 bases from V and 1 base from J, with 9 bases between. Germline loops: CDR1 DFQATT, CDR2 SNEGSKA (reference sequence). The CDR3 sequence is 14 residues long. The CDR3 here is CSARDRQLQETQYF. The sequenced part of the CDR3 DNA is TGCAGTGCTAGAGATCGACAGCTCCAAGAGACC.

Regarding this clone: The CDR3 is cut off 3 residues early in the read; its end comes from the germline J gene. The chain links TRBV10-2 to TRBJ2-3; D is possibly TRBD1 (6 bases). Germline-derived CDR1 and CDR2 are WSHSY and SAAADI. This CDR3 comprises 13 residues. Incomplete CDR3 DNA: TGCGCCAGCCGTCACAGGGAGAAAGAGACG. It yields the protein CASRHREKET. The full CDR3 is CASRHREKETQYF.

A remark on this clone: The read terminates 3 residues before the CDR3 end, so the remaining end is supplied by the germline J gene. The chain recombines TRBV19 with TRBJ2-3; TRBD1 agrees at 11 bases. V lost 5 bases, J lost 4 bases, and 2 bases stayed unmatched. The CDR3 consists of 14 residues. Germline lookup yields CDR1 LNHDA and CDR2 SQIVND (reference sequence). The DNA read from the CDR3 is TGTGCCAGTAGTTGGGACAGGGGGGCAGATACG. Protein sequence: CASSWDRGADT. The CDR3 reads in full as CASSWDRGADTQYF.

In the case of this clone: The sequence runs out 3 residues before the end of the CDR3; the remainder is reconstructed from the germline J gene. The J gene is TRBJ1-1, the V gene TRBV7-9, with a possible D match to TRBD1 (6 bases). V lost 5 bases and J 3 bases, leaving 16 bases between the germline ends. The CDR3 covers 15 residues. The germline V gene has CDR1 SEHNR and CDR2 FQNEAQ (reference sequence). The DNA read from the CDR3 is TGTGCCAGCAGCCAGGGGACCAATAGGGACACTGAA. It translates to CASSQGTNRDTE. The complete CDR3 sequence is CASSQGTNRDTEAFF.

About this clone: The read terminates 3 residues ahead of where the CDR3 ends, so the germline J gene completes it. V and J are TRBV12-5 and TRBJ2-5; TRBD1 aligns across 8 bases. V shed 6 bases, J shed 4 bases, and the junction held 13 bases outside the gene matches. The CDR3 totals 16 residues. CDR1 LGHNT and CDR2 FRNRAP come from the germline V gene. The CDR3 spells CASGPSQGAWVETQYF. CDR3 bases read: TGTGCTAGTGGCCCTAGCCAGGGGGCTTGGGTAGAGACC. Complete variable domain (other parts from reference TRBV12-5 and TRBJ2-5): DARVTQTPRHKVTEMGQEVTMRCQPILGHNTVFWYRQTMMQGLELLAYFRNRAPLDDSGMPKDRFSAEMPDATLATLKIQPSEPRDSAVYFCASGPSQGAWVETQYFGPGTRLLVL.